These 20 T cell receptor beta chains share one sample of origin, sequenced in a study of T cell clonality in common variable immunodeficiency. The protocol was immunoSEQ multiplex PCR, while the TCRdb copy is restricted to in-frame clones and leaves out a portion. There are some 45,000 clones in the sample, none observed a single time. Sequencing was performed on peripheral blood mononuclear cells. Source of these receptors: a person aged 18-69 years in good health.

This clone occurred many times. The CDR3 goes on 3 residues after the read ends, and that part is filled in from the germline J gene. The chain combines TRBV18 with TRBJ2-3; 14 positions match TRBD2. The germline gives CDR1 KGHSH, CDR2 LQKENI. This CDR3 has 16 amino acids. V was pared by 4 bases and J by 1 base, with 1 base of the junction left unmatched. CDR3: CASSLTSGGGTDTQYF. Partial CDR3 DNA: TGTGCCAGCTCACTGACTAGCGGGGGGGGCACAGATACG.

This clone showed up many times. The CDR3 here is CASSFMGQGGYEQYF. The sequenced part of the CDR3 DNA is TGTGCCAGCAGTTTTATGGGACAGGGAGGGTACGAG. This sequence joins TRBV27 and TRBJ2-7; 9 bases match TRBD1. The CDR3 goes on 3 residues after the read ends, and that part is filled in from the germline J gene. The CDR3 extends over 15 amino acids. Germline V lookup: CDR1 MNHEY, CDR2 SMNVEV (reference sequence). V was pared by 3 bases and J by 4 bases, with 7 bases of the junction left unmatched.

This clone was detected ten times or more. Read coverage stops 3 residues before the CDR3 terminus; the germline J gene supplies the remainder. The gene calls are TRBV20-1 and TRBJ2-1; D perhaps matches TRBD2 (5 bases). The CDR3 is 13 amino acids. The germline V gene has CDR1 DFQATT and CDR2 SNEGSKA (reference sequence). Trimming shortened V by 5 bases and J by 1 base, and 9 bases separated the two germline ends. This CDR3 reads CSALRGSYNEQFF. Incomplete CDR3 DNA: TGCAGTGCTCTTAGAGGGTCCTACAATGAG.

This clone has ten or more counts. The CDR3 is cut off 3 residues early in the read; its end comes from the germline J gene. The chain carries TRBV7-2 and TRBJ1-2, with D perhaps matching TRBD1 (5 bases). V was shortened by 1 base and J by 7 bases, with 10 bases between the two germline ends. Germline V gene data show CDR1 as SGHTA and CDR2 as FQGNSA. CDR3 length: 13 amino acids. The DNA read from the CDR3 is TGTGCCAGCAGCTTAGGGGGCGGGGGTGGC. Translated: CASSLGGGGG. The entire CDR3 is CASSLGGGGGYTF.

This clone was seen ten or more times. The read stops 3 residues short of the end of the CDR3; the missing end is completed from the germline J gene. The J gene is TRBJ2-3, the V gene TRBV30; TRBD1 matches 11 bases. From germline, CDR1 is GTSNPN and CDR2 SVGIG (reference sequence). CDR3 length: 13 residues. The CDR3 bases that were read are TGTGCCTGGAGTGTAGGACAGGGGGCCGCG. Its protein product is CAWSVGQGAA. The whole CDR3 protein is CAWSVGQGAAQYF.

This clone appeared many times. The read comes to an end 3 residues before the CDR3 does, leaving the germline J gene to fill in the end. The rearrangement uses TRBV11-3 and TRBJ1-1; 7 bases agree with TRBD1. There are 15 residues in the CDR3. Germline CDR1 is SGHNT and CDR2 is YENEEA. The CDR3 reads CASRSKRQGGTEAFF. CDR3 bases read: TGTGCAAGTCGCTCAAAGAGACAGGGTGGCACTGAA.

This clone has at least ten counts. The read ends 3 residues before the CDR3 terminus; that terminus is restored from the germline J gene. This rearrangement joins TRBV19 to TRBJ2-5, with 10 bases aligning to TRBD2. CDR3 length equals 17 residues. V lost 2 bases, J lost 1 base, and 7 bases stayed unmatched. Germline V gene sequence: CDR1 LNHDA, CDR2 SQIVND (reference sequence). This CDR3 is CASSIKASGGGQETQYF. The CDR3 DNA, read in part, is TGTGCCAGTAGTATAAAGGCTAGCGGGGGAGGCCAAGAGACC.

In this sample, this clone turned up many times. The CDR3 end falls 3 residues outside the read, so it is completed with the germline J gene. The genes are TRBV20-1 and TRBJ2-1, with D possibly being TRBD2 (7 bases). This CDR3 comprises 16 residues. CDR1 and CDR2 (germline): DFQATT, SNEGSKA (reference sequence). V lost 0 bases, J lost 1 base, and 13 bases lay in between. CDR3 region: CSARDQAGASYNEQFF. CDR3 DNA (partial): TGCAGTGCTAGAGATCAGGCGGGGGCGTCCTACAATGAG.

This clone was detected many times. The read is 3 residues too short to cover the CDR3 end, so that end is filled in from the germline J gene. The V and J genes are TRBV9 and TRBJ2-1; 12 bases are a match to TRBD2. The CDR3 runs to 15 residues. Germline lookup yields CDR1 SGDLS and CDR2 YYNGEE. The V and J ends lost 1 base and 8 bases, in that order; junction bases with no gene match: 4. This chain's CDR3 is CASSVLGLAGYEQFF. The covered CDR3 bases are TGTGCCAGCAGCGTACTCGGACTAGCGGGGTATGAG.

CDR3 in amino acids: CASSMQVSTEAFF. The DNA read from the CDR3 is TGTGCCAGTAGTATGCAGGTGAGCACTGAA. The chain links TRBV19 to TRBJ1-1; D gene uncertain. The CDR3 is cut off 3 residues early in the read; its end comes from the germline J gene. Germline V gene sequence: CDR1 LNHDA, CDR2 SQIVND (reference sequence). The CDR3 has 13 amino acids. The germline V and J ends were trimmed by 3 bases and 4 bases, with 9 bases remaining between them.

This clone was counted at least ten times. Sequencing ends 3 residues short of the CDR3 end; the germline J gene provides the rest. V and J are TRBV20-1 and TRBJ1-2; D uncertain. Germline-derived CDR1 and CDR2 are DFQATT and SNEGSKA (reference sequence). This CDR3 comprises 11 residues. CDR3 protein: CSARGPGGYTF. The CDR3 DNA, read in part, is TGCAGTGCTAGAGGCCCAGGCGGC.

The table lists this clone with many counts. The CDR3 extends 3 residues past the end of the read, so its final part is completed from the germline J gene. The gene calls are TRBV11-2 and TRBJ1-2, with D perhaps matching TRBD1 (6 bases). Trimming left V 5 bases short and J 0 bases short, with 10 bases between. This CDR3 contains 14 residues. Germline V gives CDR1 SGHAT, CDR2 FQNNGV. The chain's CDR3 is CASSPWTANYGYTF. The CDR3 DNA, read in part, is TGTGCCAGCAGCCCCTGGACAGCTAACTATGGC. Together with reference TRBV11-2 and TRBJ1-2, the CDR3 gives the full variable domain: EAGVAQSPRYKIIEKRQSVAFWCNPISGHATLYWYQQILGQGPKLLIQFQNNGVVDDSQLPKDRFSAERLKGVDSTLKIQPAKLEDSAVYLCASSPWTANYGYTFGSGTRLTVV.

Ten or more counts support this clone. The CDR3 end is not reached by the read, which stops 3 residues before it; the germline J gene fills it in. The rearrangement uses TRBV20-1 and TRBJ2-3, with TRBD1 matching 8 bases. Looked up from germline, CDR1 is DFQATT and CDR2 is SNEGSKA (reference sequence). This CDR3 is 14 amino acids long. Trimming took 5 bases from V and 2 from J; bases not matched to a gene: 6. CDR3 sequence reads: CSARRTGSTDTQYF. Partial CDR3 DNA: TGCAGTGCTCGTAGGACAGGGTCCACAGATACG.

This clone was recorded many times. The CDR3 extends 3 residues past the end of the read, so its final part is completed from the germline J gene. This rearrangement joins TRBV5-1 to TRBJ1-1, with D unresolved. The V gene lost 3 bases and the J gene lost 1 base, with 10 bases spanning the gap. This CDR3 spans 14 amino acids. From germline, CDR1 is SGHRS and CDR2 YFSETQ. Here the CDR3 reads CASSYRGANTEAFF. CDR3 bases read: TGCGCCAGCAGCTACCGGGGAGCGAACACTGAA.

This clone has at least ten counts. The read terminates 3 residues before the CDR3 end, so the remaining end is supplied by the germline J gene. This chain uses TRBV5-1 with TRBJ2-3, with 11 nucleotides matching TRBD2. Germline trimming cut 6 bases from V and 5 bases from J; bases unmatched to any gene: 2. The CDR3 contains 13 residues. Germline-derived CDR1 and CDR2 are SGHRS and YFSETQ. The CDR3 is CASNLAGGDTQYF. The CDR3 bases that were read are TGCGCCAGCAATCTAGCGGGAGGAGATACG.

This clone was seen many times. The CDR3 end falls 3 residues outside the read, so it is completed with the germline J gene. The J gene is TRBJ1-6, the V gene TRBV18; TRBD1 is a possible D gene (5 bases). The CDR3 contains 14 residues. The germline V and J ends were trimmed by 6 bases and 10 bases, with 16 bases remaining between them. Germline CDR1 KGHSH, CDR2 LQKENI. CDR3 in amino acids: CASSARAQDSPLHF. The CDR3 DNA, read in part, is TGTGCCAGCTCCGCCAGGGCGCAGGACTCACCC.

The sample holds many counts of this clone. The read stops 3 residues short of the end of the CDR3; the missing end is completed from the germline J gene. This rearrangement joins TRBV6-2 or TRBV6-3 to TRBJ1-2; TRBD1 matches at 7 bases. Unmatched junction bases numbered 3, after V lost 5 bases and J lost 0 bases. From germline, CDR1 is MNHEY and CDR2 SVGEGT. The CDR3 extends over 14 amino acids. The CDR3 is CASSRGQANYGYTF. Partial CDR3 DNA: TGTGCCAGCAGTCGTGGACAGGCTAACTATGGC.

This clone rates as medium-sized. The read finishes 3 residues shy of the CDR3 end, and the germline J gene is used to complete it. The chain combines TRBV19 with TRBJ2-7, with TRBD2 matching over 7 bases. Germline CDR1 is LNHDA and CDR2 is SQIVND (reference sequence). This CDR3 spans 15 amino acids. Trimming cost V 3 bases and J 0 bases; bases outside gene matches: 5. CDR3 loop: CASSIGLGSSYEQYF. The sequenced CDR3 bases are TGTGCCAGTAGTATCGGACTAGGGAGCTCCTACGAG.

The table lists this clone with many counts. The CDR3 end falls 3 residues outside the read, so it is completed with the germline J gene. The chain uses TRBV19 and TRBJ1-1; D is perhaps TRBD1 (6 bases). Germline V gene data show CDR1 as LNHDA and CDR2 as SQIVND (reference sequence). The CDR3 is 14 amino acids. V lost 5 bases to trimming and J lost 0 bases, with 10 bases between them. The sequenced CDR3 bases are TGTGCCAGTAGTTTGGACAGATTGAACACTGAA. It codes for CASSLDRLNTE. The entire CDR3 reads CASSLDRLNTEAFF.

This clone was picked up a small number of times. Read sequence stops 3 residues before the CDR3 end, and the germline J gene provides the missing end. The chain is built from TRBV7-7 and TRBJ2-7; a weak D match, TRBD1 (6 bases). Trimming took off 5 bases at V and 0 bases at J, with 11 bases between the two ends. CDR1 and CDR2 (germline): SSHAT, FNYEAQ (reference sequence). The CDR3 spans 14 residues. CDR3 bases read: TGTGCCAGCAGCCCCGACAGGAACTCCTACGAG. This translates into CASSPDRNSYE. The full CDR3 is CASSPDRNSYEQYF.